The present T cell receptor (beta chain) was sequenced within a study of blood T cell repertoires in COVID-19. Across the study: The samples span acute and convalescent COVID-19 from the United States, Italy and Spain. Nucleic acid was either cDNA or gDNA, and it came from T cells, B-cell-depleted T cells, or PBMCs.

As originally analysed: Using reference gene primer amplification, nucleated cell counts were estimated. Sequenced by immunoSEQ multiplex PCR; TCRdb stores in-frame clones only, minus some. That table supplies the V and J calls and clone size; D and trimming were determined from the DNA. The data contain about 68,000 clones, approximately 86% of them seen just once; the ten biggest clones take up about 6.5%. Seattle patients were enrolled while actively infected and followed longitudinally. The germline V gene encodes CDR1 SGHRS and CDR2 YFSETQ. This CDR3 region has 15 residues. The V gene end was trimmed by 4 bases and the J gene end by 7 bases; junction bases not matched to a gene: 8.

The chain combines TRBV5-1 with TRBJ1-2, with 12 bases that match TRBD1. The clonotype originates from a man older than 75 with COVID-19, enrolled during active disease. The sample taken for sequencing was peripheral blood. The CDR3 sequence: CASSTSGTGGRGYTF. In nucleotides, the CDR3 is TGCGCCAGCAGCACCTCCGGGACAGGGGGCCGTGGCTACACCTTC.